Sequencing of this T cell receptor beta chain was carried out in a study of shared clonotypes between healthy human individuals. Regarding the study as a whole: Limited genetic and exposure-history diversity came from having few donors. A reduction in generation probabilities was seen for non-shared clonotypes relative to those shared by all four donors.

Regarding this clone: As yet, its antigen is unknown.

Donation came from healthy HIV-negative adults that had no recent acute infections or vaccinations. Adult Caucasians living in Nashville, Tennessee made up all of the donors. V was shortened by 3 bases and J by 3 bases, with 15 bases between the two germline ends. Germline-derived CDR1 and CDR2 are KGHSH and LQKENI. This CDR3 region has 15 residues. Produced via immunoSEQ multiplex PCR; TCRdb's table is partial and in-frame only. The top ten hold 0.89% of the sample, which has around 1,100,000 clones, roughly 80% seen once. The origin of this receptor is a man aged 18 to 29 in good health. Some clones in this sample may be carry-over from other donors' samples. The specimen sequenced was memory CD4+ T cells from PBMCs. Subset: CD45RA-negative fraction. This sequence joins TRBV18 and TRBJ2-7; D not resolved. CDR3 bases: TGTGCCAGCTCACCCACATCGGGTGGGGACTACGAGCAGTACTTC. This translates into CASSPTSGGDYEQYF.